A single sample is the source of the 24 T cell receptor beta chains below, sequenced in a study of shared clonotypes between healthy human individuals. Clones were sequenced by immunoSEQ multiplex PCR, and TCRdb holds only the in-frame ones, with some missing. The data show about 340,000 clones, about 70% seen once. Sequencing was carried out using memory CD4+ T cells sorted from blood. Stated subset: CD45RA-negative fraction. The receptors derive from a man in his thirties or forties in good health.

This chain joins TRBV5-4 and TRBJ2-3; TRBD2 matches 7 bases. The germline V gene encodes CDR1 SGHNT and CDR2 YYREEE (reference sequence). CDR3 length: 18 amino acids. J was trimmed by 0 bases and V by 4 bases; bases with no gene match: 14. The CDR3 sequence: CASSPRAGRRGSTDTQYF. In DNA, the CDR3 is TGTGCCAGCAGCCCCCGGGCGGGGAGGCGGGGGAGCACAGATACGCAGTATTTT.

This clone was seen a single time. The V and J genes are TRBV9 and TRBJ2-5, with TRBD1 matching 9 bases. J gave up 1 base and V 0 bases, and 1 base lay outside the gene matches. The length of the CDR3 is 15 residues. The germline V gene has CDR1 SGDLS and CDR2 YYNGEE. DNA for the CDR3: TGTGCCAGCAGCGTAGAGGACAGGGGCCAAGAGACCCAGTACTTC. Amino acid sequence: CASSVEDRGQETQYF.

DNA of the CDR3: TGTGCCAGCAGCTTGGATTTTGGGACAGGGTCCTATGGCTACACCTTC. Its translation is CASSLDFGTGSYGYTF. The rearrangement links TRBV5-4 to TRBJ1-2; 9 nucleotides match TRBD1. The germline V gene has CDR1 SGHNT and CDR2 YYREEE (reference sequence). CDR3 length: 16 amino acids. Trimming took 0 bases from V and 4 from J; bases not matched to a gene: 7.

The V and J genes are TRBV7-9 and TRBJ2-5; D might be TRBD1 (6 bases). Germline V gives CDR1 SEHNR, CDR2 FQNEAQ (reference sequence). Trimming took off 2 bases at V and 4 bases at J, with 17 bases between the two ends. This CDR3 spans 16 amino acids. Written as DNA, the CDR3 is TGTGCCAGCAGCTTACGAGGGGCCAGGGGCATAGAGACCCAGTACTTC. This sequence encodes CASSLRGARGIETQYF.

This chain connects TRBV7-8 to TRBJ1-1, with D possibly TRBD1 on 6 matching bases. The CDR3 extends over 15 amino acids. Trimming took 3 bases from V and 1 from J, leaving 12 bases between them. Germline CDR1 SGHVS, CDR2 FQNEAQ. CDR3 in amino acids: CASSFNRAQNTEAFF. The DNA of the CDR3 is TGTGCCAGCAGCTTTAACAGGGCGCAGAACACTGAAGCTTTCTTT.

The chain has TRBV18 and TRBJ2-1; 7 bases align to TRBD2. The V gene's germline CDR1 is KGHSH and CDR2 LQKENI. The CDR3 spans 16 residues. After removal of 8 bases from V and 5 bases from J, the junction contained 15 bases not matched to a gene. CDR3 sequence (DNA): TGTGCCAGCCACAGTACGGTCGGGCGGGGGAACAATGAGCAGTTCTTC. It yields the protein CASHSTVGRGNNEQFF. Based on the CDR3 plus reference TRBV18 and TRBJ2-1, the full variable domain is NAGVMQNPRHLVRRRGQEARLRCSPMKGHSHVYWYRQLPEEGLKFMVYLQKENIIDESGMPKERFSAEFPKEGPSILRIQQVVRGDSAAYFCASHSTVGRGNNEQFFGPGTRLTVL.

The rearrangement joins TRBV11-2 to TRBJ2-5, with D possibly TRBD2 on 6 matching bases. The germline CDR1 and CDR2 sequences are SGHAT and FQNNGV. This CDR3 has 13 amino acids. V was shortened by 3 bases and J by 5 bases, with 10 bases between the two germline ends. As DNA, the CDR3 is TGTGCCAGCAGCTTGGGGGGAGCCGAGACCCAGTACTTC. Translated, it gives CASSLGGAETQYF. Based on the CDR3 plus reference TRBV11-2 and TRBJ2-5, the full variable domain is EAGVAQSPRYKIIEKRQSVAFWCNPISGHATLYWYQQILGQGPKLLIQFQNNGVVDDSQLPKDRFSAERLKGVDSTLKIQPAKLEDSAVYLCASSLGGAETQYFGPGTRLLVL.

As for this clone: A much larger clone sits a single nucleotide away, making a read error possible. The sample has other DNA sequences that encode this CDR3 too. The chain joins TRBV5-1 to TRBJ1-1; D may be TRBD1 (5 bases). The CDR3 has 14 amino acids. Germline V CDR1 and CDR2: SGHRS, YFSETQ. CDR3 sequence: CASSWEGVRTEAFF. As DNA, the CDR3 is TGCGCCAGCAGCTGGGAAGGGGTAAGGACTGAGGCTTTCTTT.

The V call is TRBV15, the J call TRBJ2-1; D not resolved. The germline V and J ends were trimmed by 5 bases and 9 bases, with 17 bases remaining between them. Germline CDR1 reads LNHNV; CDR2 reads YYDKDF (reference sequence). CDR3 length: 14 amino acids. CDR3 coding DNA: TGTGCCACCAGCCGCGGTAGGTCGGGTGGTGAGCAGTTCTTC. Amino acids: CATSRGRSGGEQFF.

V usage is TRBV7-9 and J usage is TRBJ2-1; D not resolved. Trimming took off 2 bases at V and 5 bases at J, with 10 bases between the two ends. CDR1 SEHNR and CDR2 FQNEAQ come from the germline V gene (reference sequence). CDR3 length: 14 amino acids. The CDR3 region is CASSLLGTNNEQFF. The CDR3 bases are TGTGCCAGCAGCTTACTAGGCACCAACAATGAGCAGTTCTTC.

The chain has TRBV5-6 and TRBJ2-7; D is unclear. Trimming pared 1 base from V and 3 bases from J, leaving 5 bases between. CDR1 is SGHDT, CDR2 YYEEEE, per germline. There are 12 residues in the CDR3. CDR3 region: CASSLTLYEQYF. CDR3 sequence (DNA): TGTGCCAGCAGCTTGACTCTCTACGAGCAGTACTTC.

The V gene is TRBV6-1, the J gene TRBJ2-1, with a weak D call TRBD2 (5 bases). Germline V gene data show CDR1 as MNHNS and CDR2 as SASEGT. With 2 bases removed from V and 7 bases from J, the gap between germline ends came to 12 bases. This CDR3 comprises 14 residues. Here the CDR3 DNA reads TGTGCCAGCAGTGAACAGGTAGCGTTGAATGAGCAGTTCTTC. Residues: CASSEQVALNEQFF.

The V gene is TRBV5-1, the J gene TRBJ2-3; 9 nucleotides agree with TRBD2. V shed 4 bases and J 0 bases; nucleotides not matched to a gene: 3. The CDR3 runs to 15 residues. Germline CDR1 is SGHRS and CDR2 is YFSETQ. The DNA for the CDR3 is TGCGCCAGCAGCGACACTAGCGGGAGCACAGATACGCAGTATTTT. Its translation is CASSDTSGSTDTQYF.

This chain joins TRBV6-4 and TRBJ2-1; a possible D gene is TRBD1 (6 bases). This CDR3 has 14 residues. Trimming left V 5 bases short and J 6 bases short, with 14 bases between. Germline V gene sequence: CDR1 MRHNA, CDR2 SNTAGT. For the CDR3, the DNA is TGTGCCAGCAGTTCCACGGGACATGTCAATGAGCAGTTCTTC. Protein product: CASSSTGHVNEQFF.

The genes are TRBV21-1 and TRBJ1-5; TRBD1, the D gene given by the table, was not confirmed from the DNA. TRBV21-1 counts as a pseudogene. The CDR3 runs 14 residues. The CDR3 region has the DNA TGTGCCAGCAGCAAGACAGGGAAGGGTCAGCCCCAGCATTTT. This encodes CASSKTGKGQPQHF.

The rearrangement links TRBV25-1 to TRBJ1-1; D uncertain. V was trimmed by 6 bases and J by 0 bases, leaving 8 bases between them. CDR1 is MGHDK and CDR2 is SYGVNS in the germline V gene. The CDR3 runs to 13 residues. CDR3 bases: TGTGCCAGCAGCCCAAGGGTGAACACTGAAGCTTTCTTT. Amino acid sequence: CASSPRVNTEAFF.

The chain uses TRBV4-1 and TRBJ1-2; the match to TRBD1 covers 8 bases. This CDR3 has 16 residues. Germline trimming cut 1 base from V and 4 bases from J; bases unmatched to any gene: 8. Per germline, CDR1 MGHRA and CDR2 YSYEKL. This CDR3 reads CASSQVPGTGPYGYTF. Written as DNA, the CDR3 is TGCGCCAGCAGCCAAGTTCCAGGGACAGGACCCTATGGCTACACCTTC.

CDR3 protein: CASSLDPTGSSYEQYF. The DNA of the CDR3 is TGCGCCAGCAGCTTGGATCCGACAGGGAGCTCCTACGAGCAGTACTTC. This chain uses TRBV5-1 with TRBJ2-7; 7 bases align to TRBD1. CDR1 SGHRS and CDR2 YFSETQ come from the germline V gene. Germline trimming cut 0 bases from V and 0 bases from J; bases unmatched to any gene: 6. CDR3 length equals 16 residues.

A single count supports this clone. This likely stems from a read error, as it lies one base from a far larger clone. Other DNA sequences in the sample encode the same CDR3. The V call is TRBV6-6, the J call TRBJ2-2, with TRBD1 as a possible D gene (5 bases). Germline assignment: CDR1 MNHNY and CDR2 SVGAGI (reference sequence). V shed 8 bases and J shed 3 bases, with 16 bases lying between them. This CDR3 is built from 15 residues. CDR3 protein: CASQVPQGDTGELFF. CDR3 DNA: TGTGCCAGCCAAGTCCCACAAGGGGACACCGGGGAGCTGTTTTTT.

This clone was recorded a few times. The J gene is TRBJ2-7, the V gene TRBV2; possible D gene TRBD2, 5 bases. CDR1 is SNHLY and CDR2 is FYNNEI in the germline V gene. V dropped 2 bases and J dropped 2 bases, with 13 bases sitting between them. CDR3 length: 15 residues. The CDR3 DNA sequence: TGTGCCAGCAGTGAACGGCCCGGGAAGGCCTACGAGCAGTACTTC. Translating gives CASSERPGKAYEQYF.

In the case of this clone: This may stem from a read error, because a much larger clone lies one nucleotide away. The V and J genes are TRBV9 and TRBJ1-2; D is ambiguous. The CDR3 covers 15 residues. Germline-derived CDR1 and CDR2 are SGDLS and YYNGEE. The DNA of the CDR3 is TGTGCCAGCAGCGTAGGTGCACAGTCCGTCTATAGCTACACCTTC. Amino acids: CASSVGAQSVYSYTF.

The CDR3, as DNA: TGCGCCAGCATGTCTAGCCTAACTTCAGATACGCAGTATTTT. This translates into CASMSSLTSDTQYF. The chain is built from TRBV5-1 and TRBJ2-3; maybe TRBD2 (5 bases). The germline V gene encodes CDR1 SGHRS and CDR2 YFSETQ. Trimming stripped 6 bases from V and 4 bases from J, with 15 bases between. The CDR3 has 14 amino acids.

The chain uses TRBV2 and TRBJ2-7; tentatively, D is TRBD2 (6 bases). V dropped 8 bases and J dropped 7 bases, with 15 bases sitting between them. The CDR3 consists of 12 residues. The germline CDR1 and CDR2 sequences are SNHLY and FYNNEI. The CDR3 here is CASSRDSQEQYF. CDR3 coding DNA: TGTGCCAGCTCGCGGGACTCCCAGGAGCAGTACTTC.

This clone appeared once. This sequence joins TRBV23-1 and TRBJ1-5; D not resolved. TRBV23-1 is classed as an ORF, of uncertain function. The CDR3 totals 14 residues. Trimming took off 6 bases at V and 2 bases at J, with 11 bases between the two ends. Written as DNA, the CDR3 is TGCGCCAGCAGCCCAAGGGAGCGCAATCAGCCCCAGCATTTT. It specifies CASSPRERNQPQHF.